This T cell receptor beta chain was sequenced for a study of vaccination effects on CD4 cells after COVID-19. Study summary: PBMC were cultured at about 1.9 million per well with 9 to 10 IU/ml IL-2 and around 10 ug/ml peptides. Findings and limits, study-wide: The vaccine-induced clones of healthy vaccinees included only 1 of 255 that cross-reacted with common cold coronaviruses.

A word on this clone: Its antigen remains unidentified.

Isolating CD4+ T cells followed 9 to 11 days of culture. At days 3 and 7, half of the medium was exchanged for IL-2 medium. The table came from immunoSEQ multiplex PCR; TCRdb's copy has only in-frame clones and leaves some out. This repertoire shows about 74,000 clones, 77% found once; its top ten account for roughly 2%. Germline CDR1 is MNHEY and CDR2 is SVGAGI. V was clipped by 2 bases and J by 2 bases, with 6 bases between them. This CDR3 is built from 13 residues. This specimen was CD4+ T cells from PBMCs cultured without peptide, taken before COVID-19 vaccination. This rearrangement joins TRBV6-5 to TRBJ1-1; D unresolved. This sequence was found in a human donor who received a COVID-19 vaccine. Here the CDR3 DNA reads TGTGCCAGCAGTTACAACAGCAACACTGAAGCTTTCTTT. It translates to CASSYNSNTEAFF.